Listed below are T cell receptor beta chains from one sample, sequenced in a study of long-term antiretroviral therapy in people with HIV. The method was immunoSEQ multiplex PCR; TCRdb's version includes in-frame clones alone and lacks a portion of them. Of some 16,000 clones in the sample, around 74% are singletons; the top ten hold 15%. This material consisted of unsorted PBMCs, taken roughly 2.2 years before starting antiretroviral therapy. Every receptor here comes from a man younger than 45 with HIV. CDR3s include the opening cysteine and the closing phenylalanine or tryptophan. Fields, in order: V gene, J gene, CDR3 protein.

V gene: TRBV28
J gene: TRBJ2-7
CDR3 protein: CASSYRDSRQYF

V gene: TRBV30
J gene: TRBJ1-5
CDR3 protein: CAWSGGVEQPQHF

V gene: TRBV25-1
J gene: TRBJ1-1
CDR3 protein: CASSEWVGNTEAFF

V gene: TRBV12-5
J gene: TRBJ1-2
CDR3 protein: CASGLGQGNSNYGYTF

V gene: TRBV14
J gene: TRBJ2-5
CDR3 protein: CASSQPGLADQETQYF

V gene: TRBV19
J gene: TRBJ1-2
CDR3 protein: CASSIDHGVGGYTF

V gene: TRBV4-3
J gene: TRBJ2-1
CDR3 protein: CASSQDTRTSGRDEQFF

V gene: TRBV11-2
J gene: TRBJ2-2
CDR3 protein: CASSLAQGRDLFTGELFF

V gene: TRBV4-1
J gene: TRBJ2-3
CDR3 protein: CASSQKELGDTQYF

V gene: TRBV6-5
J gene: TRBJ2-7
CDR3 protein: CASTSEGTTHYEQYF

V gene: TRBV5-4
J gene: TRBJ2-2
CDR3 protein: CASSSQITGDGELFF

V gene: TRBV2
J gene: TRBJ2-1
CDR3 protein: CASSTLLAGASYNEQFF

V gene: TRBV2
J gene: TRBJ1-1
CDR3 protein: CASRLLTEDTEAFF

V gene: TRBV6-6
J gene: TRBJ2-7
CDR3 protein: CASSKGLAGIEQYF

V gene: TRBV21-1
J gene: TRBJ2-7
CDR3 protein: CASSKGLHSYEQYF

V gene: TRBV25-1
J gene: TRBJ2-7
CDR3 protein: CASSEWTSGVSYEQYF

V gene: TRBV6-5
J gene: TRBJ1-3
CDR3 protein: CASSYSTGNTIYF

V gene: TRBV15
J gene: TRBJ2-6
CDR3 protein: CATSRDNSGANVLTF

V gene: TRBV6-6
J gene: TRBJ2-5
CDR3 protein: CASTQGGTQYF

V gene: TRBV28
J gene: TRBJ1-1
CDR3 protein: CASRYSGGNTEAFF

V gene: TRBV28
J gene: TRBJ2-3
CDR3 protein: CATHPASFDTQYF

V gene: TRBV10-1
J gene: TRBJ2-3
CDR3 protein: CASSGIRQGNTDTQYF

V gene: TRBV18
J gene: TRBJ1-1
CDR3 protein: CASSLSLRMNTEAFF

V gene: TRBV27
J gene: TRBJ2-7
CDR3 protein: CASSLSSGYEQYF

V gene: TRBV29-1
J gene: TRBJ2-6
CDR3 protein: CSALTGGGLTF

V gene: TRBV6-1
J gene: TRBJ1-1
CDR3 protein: CASSETNLAEAFF

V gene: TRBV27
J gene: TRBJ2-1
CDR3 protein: CASSSRSSGYNEQFF

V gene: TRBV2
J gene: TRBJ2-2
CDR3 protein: CASFYGGGTGELFF

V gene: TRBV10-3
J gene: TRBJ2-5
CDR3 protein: CAISSQLANLQETQYF

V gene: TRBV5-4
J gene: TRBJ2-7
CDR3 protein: CASSLGQSYEQYF

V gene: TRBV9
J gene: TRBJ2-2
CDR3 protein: CASSVGADGANTGELFF

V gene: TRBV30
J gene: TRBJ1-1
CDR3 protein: CAWSSSDLNTEAFF

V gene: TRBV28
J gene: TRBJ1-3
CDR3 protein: CASRTGDTGNTIYF

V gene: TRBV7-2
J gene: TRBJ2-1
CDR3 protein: CASSLGSGGYNEQFF

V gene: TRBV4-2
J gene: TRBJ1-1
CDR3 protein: CASSLGTGGTNTEAFF

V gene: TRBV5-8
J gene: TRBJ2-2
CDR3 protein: CASSFSTGLVTGELFF

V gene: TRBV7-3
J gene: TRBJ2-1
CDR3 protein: CASSLVASNEQFF

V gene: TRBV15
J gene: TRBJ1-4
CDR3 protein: CATSRVKANEKLFF

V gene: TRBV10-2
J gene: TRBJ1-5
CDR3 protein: CASRPDGNQPQHF

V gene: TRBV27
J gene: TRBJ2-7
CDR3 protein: CASKSTHEQYF

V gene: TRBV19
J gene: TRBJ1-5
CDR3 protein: CASSSTGTSNQPQHF

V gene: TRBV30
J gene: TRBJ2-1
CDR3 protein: CAWTGSGRVVNEQFF

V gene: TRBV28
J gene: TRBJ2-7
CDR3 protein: CASSSRGAVNEQYF

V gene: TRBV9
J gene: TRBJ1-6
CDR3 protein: CASSVVGPEDSPLHF

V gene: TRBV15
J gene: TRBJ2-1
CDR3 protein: CATRGGTGHYNEQFF

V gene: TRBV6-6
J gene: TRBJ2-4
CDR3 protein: CASRDGGAKNIQYF

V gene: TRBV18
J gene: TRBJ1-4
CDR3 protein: CASSRRSATNEKLFF

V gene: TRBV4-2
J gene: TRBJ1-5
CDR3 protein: CASSHPGEPQHF

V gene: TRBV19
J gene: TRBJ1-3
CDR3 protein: CASSDPDSGNTIYF

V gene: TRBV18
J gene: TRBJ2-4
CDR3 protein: CASSPTSSSGSSILAKNIQYF

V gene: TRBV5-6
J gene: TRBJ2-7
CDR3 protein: CASSLASEQYF

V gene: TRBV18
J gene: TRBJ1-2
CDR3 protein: CASSQQGAGDGYTF

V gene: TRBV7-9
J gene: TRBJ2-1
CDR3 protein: CASSQGTGNEQFF

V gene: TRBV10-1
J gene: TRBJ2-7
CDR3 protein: CASSESAGGYEQYF

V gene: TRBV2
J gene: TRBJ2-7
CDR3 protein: CASSELGPPYEQYF